This entry lists 22 T cell receptor beta chains sequenced from one sample in a study of T cells in localized non-small cell lung cancer. Libraries were prepared by immunoSEQ multiplex PCR; TCRdb keeps only in-frame clonotypes and omits some of them. The sample includes about 40,000 clones, around nine tenths of them seen just once. The sequencing here drew on peripheral blood, taken before any cancer treatment. All receptors derive from a man between 18 and 49 years old with stage I lung adenocarcinoma.

This clone was observed a single time. The CDR3 protein is CASGLDAIPGNTIYF. CDR3 sequence (DNA): TGTGCTAGTGGTTTAGACGCCATCCCTGGAAACACCATATATTTT. The chain recombines TRBV12-5 with TRBJ1-3; D gene ambiguous. The CDR3 length is 15 residues. Germline loops: CDR1 LGHNT, CDR2 FRNRAP. With 3 bases removed from V and 2 bases from J, the gap between germline ends came to 11 bases.

The rearrangement uses TRBV30 and TRBJ2-2; D possibly corresponds to TRBD2 (5 bases). Germline CDR1 GTSNPN, CDR2 SVGIG (reference sequence). The germline V and J ends were trimmed by 3 bases and 8 bases, with 16 bases remaining between them. The CDR3 runs 14 residues. This CDR3 is CAWRRLRSRGELFF. The CDR3 coding sequence is TGTGCCTGGAGGAGACTAAGATCCCGTGGGGAGCTGTTTTTT.

V is TRBV7-2 and J is TRBJ2-2; 8 positions match TRBD1. This CDR3 is 15 amino acids long. Germline trimming cut 5 bases from V and 3 bases from J; bases unmatched to any gene: 5. In germline, CDR1 is SGHTA, CDR2 FQGNSA. The CDR3 is CASSRQGTYTGELFF. The CDR3 coding sequence is TGTGCCAGCAGCCGACAGGGGACTTACACCGGGGAGCTGTTTTTT. The full variable domain, with the rest looked up from reference TRBV7-2 and TRBJ2-2, is GAGVSQSPSNKVTEKGKDVELRCDPISGHTALYWYRQSLGQGLEFLIYFQGNSAPDKSGLPSDRFSAERTGGSVSTLTIQRTQQEDSAVYLCASSRQGTYTGELFFGEGSRLTVL.

The CDR3 sequence: CAWSRNRNQPQHF. The DNA for the CDR3 is TGTGCCTGGAGTAGAAACAGGAATCAGCCCCAGCATTTT. The chain employs TRBV30 and TRBJ1-5; maybe TRBD1 (5 bases). The CDR3 covers 13 residues. Between the trimmed V and J ends, which lost 2 bases and 4 bases, there was a span of 9 bases. CDR1 and CDR2 (germline): GTSNPN, SVGIG (reference sequence). Filled out from reference TRBV30 and TRBJ1-5, the complete variable domain reads SQTIHQWPATLVQPVGSPLSLECTVEGTSNPNLYWYRQAAGRGLQLLFYSVGIGQISSEVPQNLSASRPQDRQFILSSKKLLLSDSGFYLCAWSRNRNQPQHFGDGTRLSIL.

This chain connects TRBV25-1 to TRBJ1-1, with D possibly matching TRBD1 (6 bases). The CDR3 runs to 13 residues. Trimming removed 3 bases at V and 6 bases at J, with 11 bases between. Germline-derived CDR1 and CDR2 are MGHDK and SYGVNS. As DNA, the CDR3 is TGTGCCAGCAGTGACCCAGGGGTCCCTGAAGCTTTCTTT. Protein product: CASSDPGVPEAFF.

The genes are TRBV6-1 and TRBJ1-3; D gene unclear. The V and J ends lost 5 bases and 0 bases respectively, with 8 bases between them. Germline CDR1 and CDR2: MNHNS and SASEGT. This CDR3 spans 14 amino acids. The CDR3: CASSWASSGNTIYF. The CDR3 region has the DNA TGTGCCAGCAGTTGGGCCTCCTCTGGAAACACCATATATTTT.

This chain links TRBV28 with TRBJ1-2; TRBD1 matches 7 bases. CDR3 length equals 13 residues. Looked up from germline, CDR1 is MDHEN and CDR2 is SYDVKM. The V segment lost 6 bases and the J segment 8 bases; nucleotides outside the gene matches: 9. The CDR3 here is CASRETGQVGYTF. The CDR3 nucleotides are TGTGCCAGCAGAGAGACAGGGCAGGTGGGCTACACCTTC.

J is TRBJ2-3 and V is TRBV4-1; D might be TRBD1 or TRBD2, each matching 5 bases. The germline V and J ends were trimmed by 5 bases and 6 bases, with 18 bases remaining between them. The CDR3 extends over 15 amino acids. Germline loops: CDR1 MGHRA, CDR2 YSYEKL. Written as DNA, the CDR3 is TGCGCCAGCAGCTCCCGGGACCTTGGTATGGATACGCAGTATTTT. Protein product: CASSSRDLGMDTQYF.

The rearrangement uses TRBV6-5 and TRBJ1-1; a weak D match, TRBD1 (5 bases). The CDR3 runs to 14 residues. Germline CDR1 and CDR2: MNHEY and SVGAGI. Trimming shortened V by 0 bases and J by 4 bases, and 9 bases separated the two germline ends. Here the CDR3 DNA reads TGTGCCAGCAGTTACTCTTCCAGGGCCACTGAAGCTTTCTTT. It yields the protein CASSYSSRATEAFF.

The V gene is TRBV4-2, the J gene TRBJ1-3; D may be TRBD1 (5 bases). The germline gives CDR1 LGHNA, CDR2 YNFKEQ. The V end lost 1 base, the J end lost 0 bases, and 16 bases lay between the germline ends. CDR3 length: 18 residues. The CDR3 loop is CASSQGGVLRDSGNTIYF. The CDR3 nucleotides are TGTGCCAGCAGCCAAGGGGGGGTTTTGCGCGACTCTGGAAACACCATATATTTT.

The chain combines TRBV19 with TRBJ1-4; D gene unclear. Trimming removed 3 bases from V and 0 bases from J, with 8 bases in between. The CDR3 is made up of 15 amino acids. CDR1 and CDR2 from the germline V gene are LNHDA and SQIVND (reference sequence). The DNA of the CDR3 is TGTGCCAGTAGTATGCGTAAAGCAACTAATGAAAAACTGTTTTTT. Translated: CASSMRKATNEKLFF.

The chain has TRBV7-6 and TRBJ1-6; D may be TRBD1 (6 bases). Per germline, CDR1 SGHVS and CDR2 FNYEAQ. Trimming removed 1 base at V and 8 bases at J, with 12 bases between. The CDR3 runs to 15 residues. As DNA, the CDR3 is TGTGCCAGCAGCTTAGGGCAGGGGAGGCATTCACCCCTCCACTTT. It translates to CASSLGQGRHSPLHF.

This clone was found once. The chain carries TRBV4-1 and TRBJ2-3; TRBD2 aligns across 10 bases. V lost 0 bases, J lost 6 bases, and 12 bases stayed unmatched. The CDR3 has 18 residues. CDR1 and CDR2 from the germline V gene are MGHRA and YSYEKL. The CDR3 DNA is TGCGCCAGCAGCCAAGAACATCCCTCAGCGGGGGGGCCGGATACGCAGTATTTT. It yields the protein CASSQEHPSAGGPDTQYF.

This clone appeared a single time. This chain joins TRBV6-5 and TRBJ2-2, with 7 bases identical to TRBD2. The junction had 8 bases not matched to a gene; V was cut back by 5 bases and J by 8 bases. Germline V CDR1 and CDR2: MNHEY, SVGAGI. This CDR3 region has 14 residues. This CDR3 is CASSRGEILGELFF. Written as DNA, the CDR3 is TGTGCCAGCAGTCGGGGGGAGATCCTGGGGGAGCTGTTTTTT.

The genes are TRBV5-4 and TRBJ2-5, with no clear D. V was trimmed by 0 bases and J by 1 base, leaving 10 bases between them. CDR1 and CDR2 from the germline V gene are SGHNT and YYREEE (reference sequence). The CDR3 totals 15 residues. This CDR3 reads CASSLDRVPQETQYF. The CDR3 bases are TGTGCCAGCAGCTTGGATCGAGTGCCCCAAGAGACCCAGTACTTC.

The V call is TRBV5-1, the J call TRBJ2-7; D perhaps matches TRBD1 (6 bases). In germline, CDR1 is SGHRS, CDR2 YFSETQ. V shed 4 bases and J shed 6 bases, with 20 bases lying between them. The CDR3 length is 15 residues. CDR3 protein: CASSQGQPGMGEQYF. The CDR3 nucleotides are TGCGCCAGCAGCCAAGGACAGCCGGGAATGGGCGAGCAGTACTTC.

The V gene is TRBV7-3, the J gene TRBJ1-1, with a tentative D call TRBD1 (5 bases). Looked up from germline, CDR1 is SGHTA and CDR2 is FQGTGA. Between the trimmed V and J ends, which lost 5 bases and 2 bases, there was a span of 12 bases. CDR3 size: 14 residues. CDR3 protein: CASSPSRANTEAFF. In nucleotides, the CDR3 is TGTGCCAGCAGCCCCTCCAGGGCCAACACTGAAGCTTTCTTT.

The V and J genes are TRBV19 and TRBJ1-6; D perhaps matches TRBD1 (5 bases). Germline loops: CDR1 LNHDA, CDR2 SQIVND (reference sequence). Deletions cut 4 bases from V and 7 bases from J, with 14 bases between. The CDR3 extends over 15 amino acids. The CDR3 DNA reads TGTGCCAGTAGTAGGGGCATCGGGACCAATTCACCCCTCCACTTT. Translated, it gives CASSRGIGTNSPLHF.

The chain is built from TRBV15 and TRBJ1-4; 10 bases fit TRBD1. Germline V gives CDR1 LNHNV, CDR2 YYDKDF (reference sequence). This CDR3 has 17 residues. The V gene end was trimmed by 5 bases and the J gene end by 8 bases; junction bases not matched to a gene: 14. CDR3 sequence: CATSGRNDRGRSEKLFF. CDR3 nucleotide sequence: TGTGCCACCAGCGGGCGAAACGACAGGGGGCGAAGCGAAAAACTGTTTTTT.

The table lists this clone with a count of one. The genes are TRBV9 and TRBJ2-1; 9 positions match TRBD1. The CDR3 has 16 amino acids. CDR1 is SGDLS and CDR2 is YYNGEE in the germline V gene. J lost 6 bases, V lost 6 bases, and 13 bases had no gene match. The CDR3 sequence: CASTPSLGQGVNEQFF. The CDR3 DNA reads as TGTGCCAGCACTCCCTCCTTGGGACAGGGAGTCAATGAGCAGTTCTTC. Using reference TRBV9 and TRBJ2-1 for the parts outside the CDR3, the full variable domain is DSGVTQTPKHLITATGQRVTLRCSPRSGDLSVYWYQQSLDQGLQFLIQYYNGEERAKGNILERFSAQQFPDLHSELNLSSLELGDSALYFCASTPSLGQGVNEQFFGPGTRLTVL.

The chain employs TRBV9 and TRBJ1-2; D is uncertain. Germline-derived CDR1 and CDR2 are SGDLS and YYNGEE. This CDR3 region has 16 residues. V was trimmed by 3 bases and J by 3 bases, leaving 18 bases between them. The CDR3 nucleotides read TGTGCCAGCAGCGCCGCGAGGTCTCGATTTGACTATGGCTACACCTTC. This encodes CASSAARSRFDYGYTF.

The V and J genes are TRBV2 and TRBJ2-5; 7 bases map to TRBD2. Trimming took 2 bases from V and 3 from J; bases not matched to a gene: 6. Germline values: CDR1 SNHLY, CDR2 FYNNEI. This CDR3 region has 15 residues. The CDR3 DNA reads as TGTGCCAGCAGTGAACCTGAGGGGACTAAAGAGACCCAGTACTTC. This encodes CASSEPEGTKETQYF.